Listed below are T cell receptor beta chains from one sample, sequenced in a study of T cells expressing NK-cell markers. Following a re-call of the 5' RACE reads, TCRdb has one entry per CDR3 protein and lacks DNA. This repertoire comprises 200,000 to 300,000 distinct CDR3 sequences; its ten largest clones make up 4% to 5%. The sample was blood T cells: a sorted CD56 or NKG2C T cell subset, CD4+ or CD8+ T cells, or bulk PBMC T cells (not recorded which). These receptors were obtained from a woman between 18 and 70 years old in good health. Each CDR3 is given with its conserved first and last residue. The size entry is marked missing in some rows and otherwise reads once, few, many or a size class.

-,TRBV20-1,TRBJ2-3,CSARVPGHTDTQYF
-,TRBV29-1,TRBJ1-2,CSAYPPSDSNYGYTF
-,TRBV3-1,TRBJ2-3,CASSGRVTNPSTDTQYF
-,TRBV20-1,TRBJ1-2,CSAEDDDYGYTF
medium-sized,TRBV11-2,TRBJ1-1,CASSLAGTLNTEAFF
-,TRBV27,TRBJ2-7,CASSRQIGPYEQYF
-,TRBV20-1,TRBJ2-3,CSASRRDPDTQYF
-,TRBV7-9,TRBJ1-2,CASSPRTYANYGYTF
-,TRBV5-1,TRBJ2-5,CASSGGTGGEETQYF
-,TRBV28,TRBJ1-3,CASSGPTRGNTIYF
-,TRBV30,TRBJ1-5,CAWSVTGTSNQPQHF
-,TRBV6-4,TRBJ2-1,CASSGDGSGYEQFF
-,TRBV7-2,TRBJ2-5,CASSLDRGGETQYF
-,TRBV7-2,TRBJ2-3,CASSYGNSLADTQYF
-,TRBV3-1,TRBJ2-2,CASSHGTSWDTGELFF
-,TRBV7-2,TRBJ2-3,CASSSYITDTQYF
-,TRBV6-5,TRBJ1-2,CASSYRNNYGYTF
-,TRBV15,TRBJ2-2,CATSRTGQGNTGELFF
-,TRBV5-1,TRBJ1-4,CASSLRGGNEKLFF
-,TRBV5-1,TRBJ2-5,CASSLVLAGEETQYF
-,TRBV18,TRBJ1-1,CASSPPHINTEAFF
-,TRBV18,TRBJ2-3,CASSPTGASTDTQYF
-,TRBV27,TRBJ1-6,CASSLSESSYNSPLHF
-,TRBV12-3/TRBV12-4,TRBJ2-3,CASSREGTTTDTQYF
-,TRBV20-1,TRBJ2-2,CSASASGGSFGTGELFF
-,TRBV12-3/TRBV12-4,TRBJ2-2,CASGLYQELFF
-,TRBV12-3/TRBV12-4,TRBJ1-1,CASGPGQKNTEAFF
-,TRBV9,TRBJ2-1,CASSVEYKWVAGTYNEQFF
-,TRBV7-9,TRBJ1-6,CASSLDGSYNSPLHF
-,TRBV4-2,TRBJ1-2,CASSQDFDISQNYGYTF
-,TRBV27,TRBJ1-5,CASRRRGGSDIFSNQPQHF
-,TRBV18,TRBJ1-1,CASSLERTEAFF
-,TRBV7-9,TRBJ1-6,CASTGRSNSPLHF
-,TRBV5-1,TRBJ1-1,CASSSMGHTEAFF
-,TRBV4-3,TRBJ2-3,CASSPGQGTGGRYF
-,TRBV6-1,TRBJ2-5,CASRLAGGPQETQYF
-,TRBV6-2/TRBV6-3,TRBJ1-2,CASTPRGKSGAGYTF
-,TRBV20-1,TRBJ2-7,CSALREVAEQYF
-,TRBV5-4,TRBJ2-7,CASSLPPGGRADEQYF
-,TRBV7-2,TRBJ2-3,CASSLGTRNTDTQYF
-,TRBV7-2,TRBJ1-5,CASSPVQGGQPQHF
-,TRBV6-5,TRBJ1-1,CASSYPAPGRVEHTEAFF
-,TRBV6-5,TRBJ2-2,CASSYSIQVGELFF
-,TRBV4-1,TRBJ1-6,CASSSRDRGSPLHF
-,TRBV4-2,TRBJ1-1,CASSQAGANTEAFF